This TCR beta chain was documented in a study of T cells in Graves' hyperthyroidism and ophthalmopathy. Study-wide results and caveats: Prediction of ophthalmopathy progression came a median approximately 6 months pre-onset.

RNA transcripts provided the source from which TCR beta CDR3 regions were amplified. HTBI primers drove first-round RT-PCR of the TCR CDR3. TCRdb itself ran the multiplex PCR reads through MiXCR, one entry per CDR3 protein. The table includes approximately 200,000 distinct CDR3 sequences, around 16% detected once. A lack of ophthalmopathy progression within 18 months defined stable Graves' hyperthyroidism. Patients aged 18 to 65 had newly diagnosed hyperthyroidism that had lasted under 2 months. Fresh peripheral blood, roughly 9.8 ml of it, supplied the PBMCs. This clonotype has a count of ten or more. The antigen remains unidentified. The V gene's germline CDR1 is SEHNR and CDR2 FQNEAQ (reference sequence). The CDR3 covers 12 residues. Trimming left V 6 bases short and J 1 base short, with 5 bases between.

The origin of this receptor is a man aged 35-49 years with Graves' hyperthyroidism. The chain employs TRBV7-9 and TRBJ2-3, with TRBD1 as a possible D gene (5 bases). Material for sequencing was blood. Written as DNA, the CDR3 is TGTGCCAGCAGACAGGGCACAGATACGCAGTATTTT. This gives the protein CASRQGTDTQYF.